The source of this TCR beta chain is a study of T cell responses to AZD1222 COVID-19 vaccine. This clone has only a few counts. Its specificity is not known. Only in-frame clones appear in the TCRdb table, and some are missing; sequencing was by immunoSEQ multiplex PCR. The sample includes tens of thousands of clones, around 90% seen only once; the top ten take approximately 21%. Study results and limitations: Donors were chiefly white British, with a greater number of females, and clonal diversity was perhaps underestimated. The number of AZD1222 recipients seropositive at baseline was only 5 to 7.

Sequences were derived from peripheral blood, sampled on day 0 of AZD1222 vaccination. The TCR sequence derives from an adult in good health.

Written as DNA, the CDR3 is TGTGCCAGCGGCGGACAGCATGCAACTAATGAAAAACTGTTTTTT. This sequence encodes CASGGQHATNEKLFF. The rearrangement joins TRBV2 to TRBJ1-4, with TRBD1 as a possible D gene (6 bases). Germline CDR1 and CDR2: SNHLY and FYNNEI. The CDR3 covers 15 residues. Deletions cut 8 bases from V and 0 bases from J, with 13 bases between.